The present TCR beta chain was sequenced within a study of T cells in Graves' hyperthyroidism and ophthalmopathy (dated by TCRdb to between 2017 and 2020). Study-level background: Peripheral blood was collected at initial diagnosis, before any treatment. A discovery cohort of roughly 96 patients, about 43 with Graves' ophthalmopathy and about 58 with stable Graves' hyperthyroidism, was used to find distinguishing TCR V-J signatures. Prospective prediction of ophthalmopathy was tested in an independent validation cohort consisting of some 20 hyperthyroidism patients and more than 15 patients who later progressed to ophthalmopathy. The approximately 100 discovery patients were randomly divided into training and test sets at a 7:3 ratio. In several Graves' hyperthyroidism patients, the study also compared T-cell repertoires from thyroid tissue with T-cell repertoires from blood. Once sampling was done, hyperthyroidism patients were given methimazole at a starting dose of 30 mg daily, whereas ophthalmopathy patients were given high-dose intravenous methylprednisolone. The paper reports TCR Vbeta CDR3 sequencing of over 120 peripheral blood samples: around 45 ophthalmopathy, around 80 hyperthyroidism and approximately 17 progressor patients. The research as a whole found: Sample size was not statistically predetermined, and investigators were not blinded to group allocation. In validation, the model predicted progression to ophthalmopathy with 55% to 71% sensitivity and over 72% specificity, a median of about 6 months before onset. A model built on a 13 V-J signature distinguished ophthalmopathy from stable hyperthyroidism, reaching around 90% sensitivity and under 84% specificity in cross-validation and 80%/75% in testing. Most expanded thyroid clonotypes (frequency above 0.001) were also detected in blood, suggesting blood repertoires may reflect thyroid immune responses.

The TCR beta CDR3 regions were amplified from the RNA transcripts. The TCR CDR3 was subjected to a first round of RT-PCR using the HTBI primer set and the Qiagen OneStep RT-PCR kit. Libraries were constructed in a second round of multiplex PCR, after which size selection and purification were performed. Sequencing of the libraries was done on an Illumina HiSeq2000 using paired-end 100 bp reads. Regarding the original processing steps: SOAPnuke was used to process the raw data, throwing out any read that contained adapters or uncalled bases, had a mean Phred below 15, or lacked an exact constant-primer or identifier match. COPE v1.2.5 was used to merge the high-quality paired reads, and each unique nucleotide sequence was defined as a clonotype. Clonotypes were aligned to IMGT TRBV, TRBD and TRBJ reference segments using MiTCR v1.1. Analysis was restricted to V-J combinations with a frequency above 0.0001, which covered about 99% of repertoires. The TCS score was defined as F50 (clonal expansion) divided by E x V (chaos), with BLOSUM62-based TCRdist calculated between CDR3 peptides within each V-J. Welch's t-statistics and random forest reduced fewer than 600 V-J features to roughly 13, which were used in a naive Bayes classifier (R e1071). TCRdb reprocessing: public reads trimmed at Q25 with fastp, clones called with MiXCR, in-frame beta chains kept. Here each entry gathers all rows of one CDR3 protein and keeps the most common genes and DNA. These V and J calls originate from TCRdb's pipeline instead of the authors' own analysis. Within this sample are a few hundred thousand distinct CDR3 sequences, with roughly 13% of them counted one time only. The ten largest clonotypes hold less than 25% of the sample.

Hyperthyroidism patients were newly diagnosed, had a disease duration of under 2 months, and were aged 18 to 65 years. Any patient with an uncontrolled infection, another autoimmune disease, pregnancy or lactation was excluded. Diagnoses were established on the basis of clinical symptoms, serum thyroxine and TRAb, thyroid ultrasound, and orbital computed tomography. Blood from progressor patients was collected at the time of first diagnosis with hyperthyroidism, before any ophthalmopathy symptoms had appeared. PBMCs were isolated from 7.5 to 10 ml of fresh peripheral blood by Ficoll-Paque density gradient centrifugation. Patients classed as progressors first received a Graves' hyperthyroidism diagnosis and then went on to develop ophthalmopathy during follow-up. Total RNA was extracted using Trizol reagent, and RNA quality was assessed on an Agilent 2100 Bioanalyzer. This clonotype was seen more than once but under ten times. Its antigen specificity is not known. Base-call qualities are not available, and no considerably larger clone is one nucleotide away.

Per the germline V gene (reference sequence), DFQATT is the CDR1 and SNEGSKA is the CDR2. Between the V and J ends, shortened by 5 bases and 0 bases respectively, the junction contains 11 bases. The CDR3 goes from the cysteine to the phenylalanine over 15 residues. The read is trimmed to its CDR3 DNA, 45 bases read in frame from base 1. The chain is encoded by TRBV20-1 joined to TRBJ2-6, with the D call tentatively TRBD1 or TRBD2, each fitting 5 bases. The TCR originated in a man younger than 45 with Graves' hyperthyroidism that later progressed to Graves' ophthalmopathy. The sequencing input was blood. The CDR3 region has the sequence CSAPEGSSGANVLTF. The base sequence is TGCAGTGCTCCCGAGGGGAGCTCTGGGGCCAACGTCCTGACTTTC.